These 5 T cell receptor beta chains were sequenced from one sample in a study of T cell responses to AZD1222 COVID-19 vaccine. The assay was immunoSEQ multiplex PCR, and TCRdb's table has in-frame clones only and misses some. The sample has under 150,000 clones, over 75% seen once; the top ten hold approximately 7.6%. The sample here was peripheral blood, taken on day 0 of AZD1222 vaccination. Receptors originate from an adult in good health.

The chain employs TRBV24-1 and TRBJ2-1, with D unclear. This CDR3 spans 15 amino acids. With 5 bases removed from V and 0 bases from J, the gap between germline ends came to 10 bases. Looked up from germline, CDR1 is KGHDR and CDR2 is SFDVKD. The CDR3 spells CATSGWGYSYNEQFF. The CDR3 DNA follows: TGTGCCACCAGTGGGTGGGGATACTCCTACAATGAGCAGTTCTTC.

This sequence joins TRBV9 and TRBJ1-3; D gene unclear. CDR1 and CDR2 from the germline V gene are SGDLS and YYNGEE. This CDR3 comprises 13 residues. Trimming removed 0 bases from V and 8 bases from J, with 9 bases in between. The CDR3 DNA reads as TGTGCCAGCAGCGTAGCTTTGGGAGACACCATATATTTT. Translated: CASSVALGDTIYF.

The chain is built from TRBV5-8 and TRBJ2-1; no clear D gene. With 5 bases removed from V and 1 base from J, the gap between germline ends came to 16 bases. Germline V gives CDR1 SGHTS, CDR2 YDEGEE. CDR3 length: 16 residues. The CDR3 protein is CASRSTWDISYNEQFF. Written as DNA, the CDR3 is TGTGCCAGCAGATCCACTTGGGATATATCCTACAATGAGCAGTTCTTC. Full variable domain (outside the CDR3, taken from reference TRBV5-8 and TRBJ2-1): EAGVTQSPTHLIKTRGQQATLRCSPISGHTSVYWYQQALGLGLQFLLWYDEGEERNRGNFPPRFSGRQFPNYSSELNVNALELEDSALYLCASRSTWDISYNEQFFGPGTRLTVL.

The rearrangement links TRBV27 to TRBJ1-2; D ambiguous. The CDR3 spans 15 residues. V was clipped by 4 bases and J by 2 bases, with 14 bases between them. Germline CDR1 MNHEY, CDR2 SMNVEV (reference sequence). The CDR3: CASSSQTATNYGYTF. The CDR3 DNA sequence: TGTGCCAGCAGTTCCCAAACGGCAACCAACTATGGCTACACCTTC.

This clone has ten or more counts. The DNA of the CDR3 is TGTGCCAGCAGTGACTTATACAAAAACAGGGAGAGCACTGAAGCTTTCTTT. Protein product: CASSDLYKNRESTEAFF. The chain joins TRBV6-4 to TRBJ1-1, with D tentatively TRBD1 (6 bases). V shed 1 base and J shed 4 bases, with 19 bases lying between them. The CDR3 consists of 17 residues. Germline CDR1 MRHNA, CDR2 SNTAGT.